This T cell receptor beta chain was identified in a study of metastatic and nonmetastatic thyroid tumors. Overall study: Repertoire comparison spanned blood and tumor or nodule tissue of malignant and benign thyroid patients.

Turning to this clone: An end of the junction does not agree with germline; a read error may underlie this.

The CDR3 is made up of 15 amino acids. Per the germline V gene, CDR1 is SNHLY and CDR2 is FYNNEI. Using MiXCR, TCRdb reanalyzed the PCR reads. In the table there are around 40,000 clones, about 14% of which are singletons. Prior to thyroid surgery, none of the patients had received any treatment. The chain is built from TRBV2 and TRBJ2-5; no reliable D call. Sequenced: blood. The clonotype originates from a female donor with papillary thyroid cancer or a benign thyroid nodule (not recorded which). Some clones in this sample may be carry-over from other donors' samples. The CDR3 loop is CASSDNSGNEETQYF. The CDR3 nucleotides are TGTGCCAGCAGTGATAACAGTGGAAACGAGGAGACGCAGTACTTC.